The source of this TCR beta chain is a study of cytomegalovirus exposure and HLA in healthy donors (TCRdb year 2017). In the study overall: According to an earlier analysis of around 600 of the donors, 150 million to 200 million T cells yielded roughly 110 million unique TCR beta sequences and about 300 Gb of sequence data. An early release covering roughly 600 HLA-typed donors comprised roughly 300 gigabases of sequencing data and tens of millions of unique TCR sequences. Among the roughly 410 genotyped donors, approximately 82% belonged to the genetic ancestry cluster associated with self-reported Caucasian donors. The study aimed to test whether cataloging public T cell receptors could reveal signatures of past pathogen exposure. The study profiled the T cell repertoires of fewer than 850 subjects by immunosequencing and related them to cytomegalovirus serostatus. Along with the approximately 700-subject first cohort, a separate validation cohort of over a hundred different subjects was used. To predict cytomegalovirus infection status, the study brought together high-throughput TCR immunosequencing, statistical association of individual TCRs with disease status, and machine learning. To study patterns of TCR occurrence, a later analysis re-analyzed previously published TCR beta repertoires from around 660 donors and added high-resolution HLA genotyping. The later analysis used no new phenotypic data to find candidate immune exposures, relying instead on TCR beta sequences and their occurrence across donors. An earlier analysis of around 580 of the donors used high-throughput TCR beta sequencing to judge whether each TCR beta V gene segment behaved as functional or pseudogenic. Donor age, sex, ethnicity and CMV serostatus were collected together with the repertoire data. A later genetic analysis took genome-wide SNP genotypes for about 65% of the 666 donors and used that subset as a discovery cohort. All discovery cohort repertoires had been generated using a single sequencing platform. Class I and class II HLA loci were covered by the typing at four-digit resolution. Typing coverage differed by locus: A, B, C, DRB1 and DQB1 were typed in roughly 629-630 donors, DQA1 in 500 to 550, DPA1 in 600 to 610, and DPB1 in about 450. About five DR-DQ haplotypes were handled as single units for association and clustering, since linkage in the cohort was strong. Among several hundred genotyped donors of the cohort, an average of approximately 200,000 unique TCR beta nucleotide sequences was sequenced per donor, of which roughly 18% were non-productive. Overall study results and their limits: Presence/absence analyses assumed roughly uniform sequencing depth across donors, an assumption that may not hold. Compared with the roughly 600-donor mean, donors in an Asian-associated ancestry cluster had fewer N-insertions in productive TCRs, according to a later genetic analysis. In a later genetic analysis, a missense DCLRE1C variant was associated with V-gene and J-gene trimming of TCR beta chains, and the association was replicated in an independent cohort. Approximately 18 rarely observed V segments, including chromosome 9 orphons, were excluded from the earlier analysis of 550 to 700 of the donors because counts were too low. A further reported finding was that TCR beta sequences accurately predicted the HLA-A and HLA-B alleles for most subjects in the first cohort. Across donors, most TCR sequences were observed very rarely, whereas some public TCRs were present in many individuals. According to the authors, the approach could potentially be generalized to other disease states and immunological phenotypes. In a later analysis, HLA-associated TCR beta chains showed more clonal expansion and lower generation probabilities than non-associated chains that were equally common. This cohort had only TCR beta chains sequenced, and the lack of alpha or paired-chain data limited which features could be detected. When HLA alleles, especially DR and DQ, strongly co-occurred, TCR associations were difficult to assign to individual alleles. A cluster of highly shared sequence variants was judged likely to represent a technical artifact of the sequencing pipeline. The classifier was reported to diagnose cytomegalovirus status with high specificity and sensitivity in both the original and validation cohorts. For the cohort, immune exposure information was limited to CMV serostatus. Because some donors lacked HLA typing at each locus, the association tests relied only on the typed subset. A total of 150 to 200 TCR beta chains were listed by the study as associated with cytomegalovirus. In an earlier analysis of roughly 500 of the donors, most TCR beta V segments appeared in productive rearrangements about 87% or about 30% of the time, broadly matching IMGT annotations. Some IMGT-functional V segments, including TRBV6-2 and TRBV6-3, could not be told apart with the 87-base-pair reads, so those segments were excluded. A later analysis reported that several top co-occurrence clusters appeared linked to parvovirus B19, influenza, CMV and Epstein-Barr virus. At a false discovery rate of 0.05, a later analysis linked under 20,000 TCR beta sequences to specific HLA alleles. In a later analysis, TCR association rates were found to vary across HLA loci, with the most associated TCRs seen for DRB1 alleles and the fewest for HLA-C alleles. In vitro tests confirmed that a few of the cytomegalovirus-associated TCR beta chains recognize cytomegalovirus antigens. A later analysis found that most CMV-associated TCR beta chains appeared HLA-restricted, with HLA associations seemingly driven largely by CMV exposure. Linkage disequilibrium might explain the correlated functional status among segregating V segments, but an unknown experimental factor could not be excluded.

In total, just over 650 healthy bone marrow donors made up the cohort. At the time of sampling, every cohort member was nominally healthy, though immune exposures that went unrecorded were likely present. The donor tested CMV seropositive, placing the donor among the roughly 300 seropositive members of the cohort. A peripheral blood sample was provided by each donor, and peripheral blood mononuclear cells were used for TCR beta sequencing. The Qiagen DNeasy Blood Extraction Kit was used to extract genomic DNA from the blood cell samples. This clone has just a few counts. Its cognate antigen has yet to be identified. The input lacks base qualities; no much larger clone sits a single base away. Library preparation employed the immunoSEQ multiplex PCR assay. For the multiplex PCR, a mixture combining 60 forward primers for TCR Vbeta segments and 13 reverse primers for TCR Jbeta segments was used. The CDR3 region of rearranged TCR beta genes was amplified from genomic DNA with a multiplex PCR assay. Amplified TCR beta libraries were sequenced as 87-base-pair reads on the Illumina HiSeq System. On the authors' methods: In a later analysis, roughly 80 million unique TCR beta chains were counted across the approximately 640 repertoires, and around 10 million of these chains were shared by at least two donors. A nearest-neighbor algorithm error-corrected the raw reads and collapsed the reads into unique sequences, merging closely related sequences to remove PCR and sequencing errors. Alignment of CDR3 sequences to IMGT reference sequences was used to assign V, D and J gene segments. For a sequence to be retained, a match of at least six nucleotides to both a V gene segment and a J gene segment was required. Rearrangements were called productive when the CDR3 lacked stop codons and stayed in frame with V and J; all others were non-productive. CDR3 was defined by IMGT convention, running from the second conserved V-encoded cysteine to the conserved J-encoded phenylalanine. In an earlier analysis of around 540 of the donors, sequences lacking an unambiguous match to a single V gene segment were excluded. In an earlier analysis of 450 to 750 of the donors, a V segment was called functional when productive rearrangements were above 56.7%, and segregating when the standard deviation between donors exceeded 5%. To diagnose cytomegalovirus status from the catalog of TCR beta chain sequences, a statistical classification framework was built. In a later analysis, TCR nucleotide sequences were compared against IMGT/GENE-DB human TR gene sequences so that V and J genes could be assigned. Using the TCRdist pipeline, a later analysis assigned CDR3 sequences along with most-parsimonious VDJ recombination scenarios. In a later analysis, each TCR beta chain was defined by its CDR3 amino acid sequence together with its V-gene family, and reads without a unique V-gene family were excluded. As a way to deal with suspected cross-contamination and a sequencing artifact, a later analysis dropped 592 nucleotide sequences that were highly shared and had low generation probability. In a later analysis, a clonal expansion index was calculated for each public chain from normalized within-repertoire ranks of inferred template counts. In a later analysis, generation probabilities were computed with a VDJ recombination model fitted to out-of-frame rearrangements, and the resulting probabilities were checked against IGoR. A later analysis scored TCR-TCR, TCR-HLA and TCR-CMV co-occurrence with hypergeometric tests, applying a repertoire-size bias correction to TCR pairs. To estimate false discovery rates, a later analysis permuted the HLA or CMV assignments 20 times. In a later analysis, co-occurring TCRs were grouped using DBSCAN, with TCRdist sequence similarity added in when clustering inside HLA-allele-positive subsets. Repertoires with fewer than 30,000 or more than 120,000 public chains, plus five repertoires with anomalous nucleotide sharing, were excluded from co-occurrence clustering. The table comes from immuneACCESS by way of TCRdb, which keeps in-frame sequences with V and J called. Part of the clones is missing from these tables; in studies checked, under half for an unresolved V gene and the rest for unknown reasons. Clone size and V and J calls were adopted from that table, with D and trimming inferred from the DNA. Present in this sample are some 170,000 clones, just over 70% of which were seen just once. The top ten clonotypes cover approximately 4.6% of the sample.

From its cysteine to its phenylalanine, the CDR3 spans 13 amino acids. The retained sequence is limited to the CDR3, 39 bases, with the frame set at the first base. From the germline V gene (reference sequence), CDR1 is MNHEY and CDR2 is SMNVEV. V is reduced by 2 bases and J by 8 bases, leaving a spacing of 10 bases between them. The rearrangement combines TRBV27 with TRBJ2-1; there is no confident call for the D gene. The sequenced sample consisted of PBMCs. This TCR was recovered from a man younger than 30 in good health and CMV-seropositive. The DNA sequence follows: TGTGCCAGCAGTTTAACCCCCGGGTATGAGCAGTTCTTC. Translated, this gives CASSLTPGYEQFF.